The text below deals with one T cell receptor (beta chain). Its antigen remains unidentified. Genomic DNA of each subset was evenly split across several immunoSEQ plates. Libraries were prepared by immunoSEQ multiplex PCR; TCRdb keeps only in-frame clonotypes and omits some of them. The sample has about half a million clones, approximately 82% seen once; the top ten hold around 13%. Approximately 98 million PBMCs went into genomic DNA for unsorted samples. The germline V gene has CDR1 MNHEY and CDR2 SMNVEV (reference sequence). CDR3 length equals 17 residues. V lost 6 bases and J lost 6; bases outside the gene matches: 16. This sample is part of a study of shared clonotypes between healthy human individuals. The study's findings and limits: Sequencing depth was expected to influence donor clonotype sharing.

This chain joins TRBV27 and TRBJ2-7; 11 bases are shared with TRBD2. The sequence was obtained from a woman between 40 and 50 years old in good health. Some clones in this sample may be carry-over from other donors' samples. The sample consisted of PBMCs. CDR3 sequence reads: CASSQGLAGPISREQYF. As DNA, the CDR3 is TGTGCCAGCAGCCAAGGACTAGCGGGCCCTATATCGCGCGAGCAGTACTTC.